These 14 T cell receptor beta chains were all obtained from the same sample, sequenced in a study of blood T cells in healthy people across ages. Alongside a J-beta primer mix, a sample-barcoded 5' primer served in a second PCR lasting about 7 to 11 cycles. TCRdb used MiXCR to reprocess the 5' RACE reads, holding one entry per CDR3 protein. This table has 600,000 to 900,000 distinct CDR3 sequences, under 30% appearing once. This sample also belongs to another study, concerning T cells of mothers and their children.

Sequences were obtained from blood. The source is a boy under 18 in good health.

This clonotype is a singleton in its sample. V gene TRBV28 combines with J gene TRBJ1-6; tentatively, D is TRBD1 or TRBD2 (5 bases each). The J call may be incorrect, as the DNA end agrees better with TRBJ2-5. CDR1 MDHEN and CDR2 SYDVKM come from the germline V gene. There are 12 residues in the CDR3. CDR3 sequence reads: CASRGPVETQYF. DNA of the CDR3: TGTGCCAGCAGGGGACCCGTGGAGACCCAGTACTTC.

This sequence joins TRBV29-1 and TRBJ2-5; 13 nucleotides align to TRBD2. The J call may not be correct, given that the DNA end is closer to TRBJ2-1. Germline V gives CDR1 SQVTM, CDR2 ANQGSEA. CDR3 length: 14 amino acids. The CDR3 loop is CSVEELAGGRRQFF. CDR3 DNA: TGCAGCGTTGAAGAACTAGCGGGGGGGAGAAGGCAGTTCTTC.

The CDR3 reads CASSDRYTEAFF. The CDR3 DNA sequence: TGCGCCAGCAGTGACAGATACACTGAAGCTTTCTTT. The V gene is TRBV10-1, the J gene TRBJ1-1; no clear D gene. Per the germline V gene, CDR1 is WNHNN and CDR2 is SYGVQD (reference sequence). With 3 bases removed from V and 3 bases from J, the gap between germline ends came to 5 bases. The CDR3 runs 12 residues.

The chain combines TRBV20-1 with TRBJ2-7; no clear D gene. The CDR3 runs to 14 residues. V lost 2 bases to trimming and J lost 3 bases, with 14 bases between them. CDR1 is DFQATT and CDR2 is SNEGSKA in the germline V gene (reference sequence). CDR3 sequence (DNA): TGCAGTGCTAGAAATACTGGAGAAGTCTACGAGCAGTACTTC. It is translated as CSARNTGEVYEQYF.

This clonotype was seen only a few times. The chain uses TRBV4-1 and TRBJ1-5, with a weak D call TRBD1 (6 bases). The V gene's germline CDR1 is MGHRA and CDR2 YSYEKL. The V gene lost 0 bases and the J gene lost 4 bases, with 10 bases spanning the gap. CDR3 size: 15 residues. The CDR3 protein is CASSQDRGENQPQHF. CDR3 in DNA: TGCGCCAGCAGCCAAGATAGGGGGGAGAATCAGCCCCAGCATTTT.

The rearrangement uses TRBV5-5 and TRBJ1-5; the D is unclear. CDR1 is SGHKS, CDR2 YYEKEE, per germline (reference sequence). The CDR3 consists of 16 residues. V lost 0 bases and J lost 3, with 13 bases in between. This chain's CDR3 is CASSLAVMRLNQPQHF. As DNA, the CDR3 is TGTGCCAGCAGCTTGGCCGTTATGAGACTCAATCAGCCCCAGCATTTT.

The chain employs TRBV29-1 and TRBJ2-3; 7 bases are a match to TRBD1. With V trimmed by 1 base and J by 0 bases, 10 bases remained unmatched. The CDR3 consists of 17 residues. CDR1 is SQVTM and CDR2 is ANQGSEA in the germline V gene. CDR3 in DNA: TGCAGCGTTGAAGGGTCAACAAGGGGGCTAAGCACAGATACGCAGTATTTT. Protein: CSVEGSTRGLSTDTQYF.

This clonotype was found a few times. The V gene is TRBV11-2, the J gene TRBJ2-3; D uncertain. Germline V lookup: CDR1 SGHAT, CDR2 FQNNGV. Trimming stripped 2 bases from V and 2 bases from J, with 8 bases between. This CDR3 has 14 amino acids. CDR3 sequence: CASSLYTFTDTQYF. The CDR3 bases are TGTGCCAGCAGCTTATACACCTTCACAGATACGCAGTATTTT.

The sample holds a few counts of this clonotype. The rearrangement uses TRBV20-1 and TRBJ2-5; D gene unclear. This CDR3 is 13 amino acids long. Germline-derived CDR1 and CDR2 are DFQATT and SNEGSKA (reference sequence). V was shortened by 0 bases and J by 2 bases, with 7 bases between the two germline ends. The CDR3 is CSARDGRQETQYF. CDR3 in DNA: TGCAGTGCTAGAGATGGGCGTCAAGAGACCCAGTACTTC.

The chain links TRBV6-5 to TRBJ2-7, with D perhaps matching TRBD1 or TRBD2 (5 bases each). Trimming removed 7 bases at V and 2 bases at J, with 15 bases between. Germline CDR1 MNHEY, CDR2 SVGAGI. The CDR3 has 14 amino acids. The CDR3 DNA reads TGTGCCAGCACTAAAAGGGACCAAGCCTACGAGCAGTACTTC. Protein: CASTKRDQAYEQYF.

This clonotype appeared once. The chain couples TRBV29-1 to TRBJ2-3; D call uncertain. This CDR3 comprises 17 residues. Trimming stripped 4 bases from V and 0 bases from J, with 20 bases between. Germline V gene data show CDR1 as SQVTM and CDR2 as ANQGSEA. Here the CDR3 reads CSVGGDFRRRSTDTQYF. Written as DNA, the CDR3 is TGCAGCGTTGGGGGTGACTTTCGCAGACGAAGCACAGATACGCAGTATTTT.

This clonotype was picked up a small number of times. J is TRBJ1-1 and V is TRBV9; TRBD1 might be the D (5 bases). Germline V gene sequence: CDR1 SGDLS, CDR2 YYNGEE. The V end was cut by 4 bases, the J end by 4 bases, with 17 bases between. This CDR3 comprises 15 residues. CDR3 DNA sequence: TGTGCCAGCAGCACCACTCAGGGAGGGTTCACTGAAGCTTTCTTT. It codes for CASSTTQGGFTEAFF.

This clonotype was detected a few times. The chain has TRBV20-1 and TRBJ2-5; 9 bases are shared with TRBD2. The ends lost 6 bases at V and 6 bases at J; junction bases unmatched: 11. CDR1 and CDR2 from the germline V gene are DFQATT and SNEGSKA (reference sequence). The CDR3 runs 14 residues. CDR3 coding DNA: TGCAGTGCCTCAAAGAGCGGGGGGTCCAAGACCCAGTACTTC. It translates to CSASKSGGSKTQYF.

This clonotype appeared a few times. This chain links TRBV5-1 with TRBJ1-5; TRBD1 matches 8 bases. The J segment lost 7 bases and the V segment lost 4 bases, leaving 7 bases of the junction unmatched. This CDR3 has 14 residues. Germline loops: CDR1 SGHRS, CDR2 YFSETQ. DNA of the CDR3: TGCGCCAGCAGCCCCGACAGGGGCGGGCAGCCCCAGCATTTT. It yields the protein CASSPDRGGQPQHF. Drawing the rest from reference TRBV5-1 and TRBJ1-5, the complete variable domain is KAGVTQTPRYLIKTRGQQVTLSCSPISGHRSVSWYQQTPGQGLQFLFEYFSETQRNKGNFPGRFSGRQFSNSRSEMNVSTLELGDSALYLCASSPDRGGQPQHFGDGTRLSIL.